Each of the 6 T cell receptor beta chains below was sequenced from the same sample in a study of response to subunit inactivated influenza vaccine. MiXCR was run by TCRdb on the RT-PCR reads, yielding one entry per CDR3 protein. The sample shows approximately 680,000 distinct CDR3 sequences, approximately 15% of them seen only once. The sequences come from PBMCs from blood, collected about 12 days after vaccination. The origin of the receptors is a man aged 45-65 years who received an inactivated influenza vaccine.

In this sample, this clonotype turned up many times. The junction differs from germline at one of its ends, possibly a read error. This chain links TRBV5-1 with TRBJ2-3; D unresolved. This CDR3 is built from 13 residues. CDR1 and CDR2 (germline): SGHRS, YFSETQ. CDR3: CASSLLGTDTQYF. The CDR3 DNA follows: TGTGCCAGCAGCTTACTCGGCACAGATACGCAGTATTTT.

This clonotype has more than one count but fewer than ten. The chain is built from TRBV20-1 and TRBJ2-4; D gene unclear. Trimming pared 6 bases from V and 3 bases from J, leaving 18 bases between. The CDR3 runs 15 residues. From germline, CDR1 is DFQATT and CDR2 SNEGSKA (reference sequence). As DNA, the CDR3 is TGCAGTGCCGTACCGGGCCCACTGGGCAAAAACATTCAGTACTTC. Translated, it gives CSAVPGPLGKNIQYF.

This clonotype was counted between two and nine times. The chain recombines TRBV12-3 or TRBV12-4 with TRBJ2-5; D call uncertain. The V end was cut by 6 bases, the J end by 1 base, with 12 bases between. This CDR3 is 14 amino acids long. CDR3 sequence reads: CASSLRQLQETQYF. DNA of the CDR3: TGTGCCAGCAGCCTCCGACAACTCCAAGAGACCCAGTACTTC.

The CDR3 coding sequence is TGCGCCAGCAGCGTTACAGGGGTCACCGGGGAGCTGTTTTTT. Encoded protein: CASSVTGVTGELFF. The rearrangement joins TRBV5-1 to TRBJ2-2, with TRBD1 matching 7 bases. This CDR3 has 14 amino acids. Germline lookup yields CDR1 SGHRS and CDR2 YFSETQ. V dropped 4 bases and J dropped 4; count of bases not matched to a gene: 4.

The rearrangement uses TRBV12-3 or TRBV12-4 and TRBJ2-7; D uncertain. This CDR3 contains 14 residues. Trimming left V 3 bases short and J 6 bases short, with 15 bases between. CDR3 in amino acids: CASSFRVGISEQYF. The CDR3 nucleotides read TGTGCCAGCAGTTTTCGGGTGGGGATCTCCGAGCAGTACTTC.

There are a few counts of this clonotype. The DNA for the CDR3 is TGTGCCAGCAGTGAACTCAGGCGGGATACGCAGTATTTT. Amino acid sequence: CASSELRRDTQYF. The chain carries TRBV2 and TRBJ2-3, with D unclear. Trimming took off 2 bases at V and 6 bases at J, with 9 bases between the two ends. The CDR3 has 13 residues. In germline, CDR1 is SNHLY, CDR2 FYNNEI.